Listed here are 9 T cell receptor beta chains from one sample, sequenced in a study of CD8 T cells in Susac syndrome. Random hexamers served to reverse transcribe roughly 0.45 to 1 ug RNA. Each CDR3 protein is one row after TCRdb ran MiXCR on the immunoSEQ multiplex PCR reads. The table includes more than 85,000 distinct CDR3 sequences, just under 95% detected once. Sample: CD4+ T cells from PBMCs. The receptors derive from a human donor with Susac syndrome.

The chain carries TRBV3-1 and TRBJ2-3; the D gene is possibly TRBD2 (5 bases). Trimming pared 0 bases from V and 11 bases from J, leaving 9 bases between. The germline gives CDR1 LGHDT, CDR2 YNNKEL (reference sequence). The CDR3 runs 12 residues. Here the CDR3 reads CASSQEFRGQYF. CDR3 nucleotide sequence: TGTGCCAGCAGCCAAGAATTCCGGGGGCAGTATTTT.

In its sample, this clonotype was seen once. The CDR3 region is CATSDFRDSSHGYTF. The CDR3 DNA is TGTGCCACCAGTGATTTCCGGGACAGTTCTCATGGCTACACCTTC. The V call is TRBV24-1, the J call TRBJ1-2, with 7 bases fitting TRBD1. V was clipped by 1 base and J by 6 bases; unmatched bases: 7. The CDR3 extends over 15 amino acids. CDR1 and CDR2 (germline): KGHDR, SFDVKD.

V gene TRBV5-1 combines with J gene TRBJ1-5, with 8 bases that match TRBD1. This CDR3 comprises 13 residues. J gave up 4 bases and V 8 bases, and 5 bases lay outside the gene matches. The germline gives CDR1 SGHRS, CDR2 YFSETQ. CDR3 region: CARPDRVNQPQHF. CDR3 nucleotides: TGCGCCAGACCGGACAGGGTAAATCAGCCCCAGCATTTT.

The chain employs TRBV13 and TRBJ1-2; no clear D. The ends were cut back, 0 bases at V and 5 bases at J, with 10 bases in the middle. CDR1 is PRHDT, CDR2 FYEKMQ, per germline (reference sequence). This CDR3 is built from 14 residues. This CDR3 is CASSLGDGAYGYTF. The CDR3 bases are TGTGCCAGCAGCTTAGGGGACGGAGCATATGGCTACACCTTC.

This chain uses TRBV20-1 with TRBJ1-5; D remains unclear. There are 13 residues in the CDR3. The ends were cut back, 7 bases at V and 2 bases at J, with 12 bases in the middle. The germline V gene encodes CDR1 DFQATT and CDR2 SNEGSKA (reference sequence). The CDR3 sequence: CSVIQRGNQPQHF. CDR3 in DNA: TGCAGTGTTATCCAGAGGGGCAATCAGCCCCAGCATTTT.

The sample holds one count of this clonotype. The CDR3 protein is CSVHTLEAFF. The CDR3 region has the DNA TGCAGCGTCCACACCCTAGAAGCTTTCTTT. V usage is TRBV29-1 and J usage is TRBJ1-1; D is ambiguous. Trimming took 6 bases from V and 8 from J, leaving 10 bases between them. Germline CDR1 is SQVTM and CDR2 is ANQGSEA. The CDR3 is 10 amino acids.

DNA of the CDR3: TGTGCCACCCGGGCTCTCCAGCGGGACTACGAGCAGTACTTC. The encoded protein is CATRALQRDYEQYF. The V and J genes are TRBV6-2 or TRBV6-3 and TRBJ2-7, with TRBD2 matching over 7 bases. The junction had 12 bases not matched to a gene; V was cut back by 10 bases and J by 3 bases. The CDR3 consists of 14 residues. Germline V CDR1 and CDR2: MNHEY, SVGEGT.

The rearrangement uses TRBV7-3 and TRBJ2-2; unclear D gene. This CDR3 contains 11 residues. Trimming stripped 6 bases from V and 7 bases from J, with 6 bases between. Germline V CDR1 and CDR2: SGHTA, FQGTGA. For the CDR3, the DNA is TGTGCCAGCAGACTGAACGGGGAGCTGTTTTTT. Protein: CASRLNGELFF.

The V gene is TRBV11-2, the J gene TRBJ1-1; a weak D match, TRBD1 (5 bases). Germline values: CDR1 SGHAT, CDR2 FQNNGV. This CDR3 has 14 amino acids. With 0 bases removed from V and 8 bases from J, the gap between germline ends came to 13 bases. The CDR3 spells CASSLDGSRGEAFF. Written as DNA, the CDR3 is TGTGCCAGCAGCTTAGATGGGTCTAGGGGCGAAGCTTTCTTT.